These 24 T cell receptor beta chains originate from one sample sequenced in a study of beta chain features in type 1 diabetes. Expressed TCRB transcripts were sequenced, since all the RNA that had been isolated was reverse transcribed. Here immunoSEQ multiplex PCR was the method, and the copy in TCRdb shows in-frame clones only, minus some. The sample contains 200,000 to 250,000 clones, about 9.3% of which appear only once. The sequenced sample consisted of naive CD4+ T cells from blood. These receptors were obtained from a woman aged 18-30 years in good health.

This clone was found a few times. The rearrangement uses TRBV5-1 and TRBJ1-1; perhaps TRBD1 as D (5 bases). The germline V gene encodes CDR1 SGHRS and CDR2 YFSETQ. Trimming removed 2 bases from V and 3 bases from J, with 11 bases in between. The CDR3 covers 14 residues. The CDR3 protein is CASSFDRRDTEAFF. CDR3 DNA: TGCGCCAGCAGCTTTGACAGAAGAGACACTGAAGCTTTCTTT.

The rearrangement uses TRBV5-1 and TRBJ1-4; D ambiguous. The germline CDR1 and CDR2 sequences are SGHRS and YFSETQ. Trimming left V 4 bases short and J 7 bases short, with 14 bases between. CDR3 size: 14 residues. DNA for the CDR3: TGCGCCAGCAGCCCGGGTGTTTCGGGTGAAAAACTGTTTTTT. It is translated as CASSPGVSGEKLFF.

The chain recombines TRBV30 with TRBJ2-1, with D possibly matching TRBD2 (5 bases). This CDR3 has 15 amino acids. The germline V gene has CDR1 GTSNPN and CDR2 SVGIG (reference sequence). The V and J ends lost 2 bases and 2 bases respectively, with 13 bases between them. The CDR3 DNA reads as TGTGCCTGGAGTACCGCCTTAGCGACCTACAATGAGCAGTTCTTC. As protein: CAWSTALATYNEQFF.

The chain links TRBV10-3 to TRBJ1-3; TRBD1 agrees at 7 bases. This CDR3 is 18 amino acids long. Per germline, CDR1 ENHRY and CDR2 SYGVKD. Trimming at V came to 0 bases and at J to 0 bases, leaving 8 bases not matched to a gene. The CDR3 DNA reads TGTGCCATCAGTGAGTCGAAAGTTGGGACAGCCTCTGGAAACACCATATATTTT. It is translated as CAISESKVGTASGNTIYF.

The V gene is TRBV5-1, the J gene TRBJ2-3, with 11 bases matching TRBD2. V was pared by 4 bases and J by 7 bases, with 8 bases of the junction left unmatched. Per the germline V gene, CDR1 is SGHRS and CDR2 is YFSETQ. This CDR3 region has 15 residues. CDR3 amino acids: CASSTIAGGRNTQYF. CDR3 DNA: TGCGCCAGCAGCACCATAGCGGGAGGGCGGAATACGCAGTATTTT. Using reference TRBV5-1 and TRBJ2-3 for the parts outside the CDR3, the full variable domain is KAGVTQTPRYLIKTRGQQVTLSCSPISGHRSVSWYQQTPGQGLQFLFEYFSETQRNKGNFPGRFSGRQFSNSRSEMNVSTLELGDSALYLCASSTIAGGRNTQYFGPGTRLTVL.

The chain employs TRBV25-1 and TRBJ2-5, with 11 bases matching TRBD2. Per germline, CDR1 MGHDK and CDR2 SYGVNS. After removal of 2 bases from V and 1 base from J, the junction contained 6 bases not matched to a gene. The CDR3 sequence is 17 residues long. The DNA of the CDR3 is TGTGCCAGCAGTGAAGGGGTGCTAGCGGGGGGCCAAGAGACCCAGTACTTC. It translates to CASSEGVLAGGQETQYF.

CDR3 protein: CAISEIPGQGAGELFF. Written as DNA, the CDR3 is TGTGCCATCAGTGAGATTCCGGGACAGGGGGCCGGGGAGCTGTTTTTT. J is TRBJ2-2 and V is TRBV10-3, with TRBD1 identical over 11 bases. The V and J ends lost 2 bases and 6 bases, in that order; junction bases with no gene match: 5. Per the germline V gene, CDR1 is ENHRY and CDR2 is SYGVKD. CDR3 length equals 16 residues.

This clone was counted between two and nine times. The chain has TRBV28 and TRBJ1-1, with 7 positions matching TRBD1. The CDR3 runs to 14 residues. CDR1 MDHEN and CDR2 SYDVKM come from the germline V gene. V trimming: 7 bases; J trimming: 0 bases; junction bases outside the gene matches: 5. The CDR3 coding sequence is TGTGCCAGCACCTACAGGGGCGTGAACACTGAAGCTTTCTTT. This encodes CASTYRGVNTEAFF.

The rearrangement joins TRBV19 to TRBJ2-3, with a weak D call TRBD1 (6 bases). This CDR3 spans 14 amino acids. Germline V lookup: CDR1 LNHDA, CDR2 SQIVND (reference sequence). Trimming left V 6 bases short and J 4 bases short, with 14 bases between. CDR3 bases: TGTGCCAGTAGCCTTCAGGGGTCCCCAGATACGCAGTATTTT. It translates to CASSLQGSPDTQYF.

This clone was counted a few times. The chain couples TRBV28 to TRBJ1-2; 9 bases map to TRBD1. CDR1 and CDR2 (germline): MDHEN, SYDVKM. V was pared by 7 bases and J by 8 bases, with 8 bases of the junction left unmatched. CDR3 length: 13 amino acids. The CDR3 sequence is CASMWTGDQGYTF. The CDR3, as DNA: TGTGCCAGCATGTGGACAGGGGATCAGGGCTACACCTTC.

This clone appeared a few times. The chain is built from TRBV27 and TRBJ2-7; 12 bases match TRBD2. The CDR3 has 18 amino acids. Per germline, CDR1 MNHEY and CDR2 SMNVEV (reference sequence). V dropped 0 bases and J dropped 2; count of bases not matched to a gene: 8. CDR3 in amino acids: CASSLSGGLAGFPYEQYF. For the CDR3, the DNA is TGTGCCAGCAGTTTATCCGGGGGACTAGCGGGTTTCCCCTACGAGCAGTACTTC.

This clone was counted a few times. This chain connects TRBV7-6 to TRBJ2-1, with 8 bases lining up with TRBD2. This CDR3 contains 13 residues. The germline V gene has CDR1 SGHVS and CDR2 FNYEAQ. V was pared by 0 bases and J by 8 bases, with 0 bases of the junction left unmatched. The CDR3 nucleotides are TGTGCCAGCAGCTTAGCCGGGGGGGATGAGCAGTTCTTC. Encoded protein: CASSLAGGDEQFF.

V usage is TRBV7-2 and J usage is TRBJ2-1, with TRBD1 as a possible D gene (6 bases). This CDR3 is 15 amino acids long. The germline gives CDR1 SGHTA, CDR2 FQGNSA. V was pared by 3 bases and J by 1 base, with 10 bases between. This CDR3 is CASSFRTASYNEQFF. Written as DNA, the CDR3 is TGTGCCAGCAGCTTTAGGACAGCTTCCTACAATGAGCAGTTCTTC.

Written as DNA, the CDR3 is TGTGCCAGTAGTATATCCAGACAGGGGGTTGAAGCTTTCTTT. It yields the protein CASSISRQGVEAFF. The V call is TRBV19, the J call TRBJ1-1; 9 bases align to TRBD1. The CDR3 runs 14 residues. J was trimmed by 7 bases and V by 2 bases; bases with no gene match: 5. Germline CDR1 and CDR2: LNHDA and SQIVND (reference sequence).

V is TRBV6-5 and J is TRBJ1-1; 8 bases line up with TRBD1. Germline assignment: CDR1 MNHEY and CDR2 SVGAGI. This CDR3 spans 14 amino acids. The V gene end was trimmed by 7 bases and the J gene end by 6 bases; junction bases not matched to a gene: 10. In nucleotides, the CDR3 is TGTGCCAGCATCCCCCCAGGGGGCCACGCTGAAGCTTTCTTT. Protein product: CASIPPGGHAEAFF.

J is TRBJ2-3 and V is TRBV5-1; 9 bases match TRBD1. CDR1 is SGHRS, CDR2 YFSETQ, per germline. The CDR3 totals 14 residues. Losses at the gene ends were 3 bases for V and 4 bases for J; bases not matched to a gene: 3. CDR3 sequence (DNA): TGCGCCAGCAGCTGGGACAGGGCAGCAGATACGCAGTATTTT. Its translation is CASSWDRAADTQYF.

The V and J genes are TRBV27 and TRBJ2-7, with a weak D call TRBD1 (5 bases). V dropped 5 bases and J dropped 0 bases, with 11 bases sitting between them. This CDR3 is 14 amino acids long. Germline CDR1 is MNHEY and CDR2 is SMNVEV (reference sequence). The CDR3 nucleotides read TGTGCCAGCAGTGCCCAGGGAACCTCCTACGAGCAGTACTTC. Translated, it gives CASSAQGTSYEQYF.

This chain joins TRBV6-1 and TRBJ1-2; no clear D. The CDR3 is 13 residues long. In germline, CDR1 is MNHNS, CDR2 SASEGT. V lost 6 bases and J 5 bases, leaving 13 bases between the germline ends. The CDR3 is CASSPGVLYGYTF. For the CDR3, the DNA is TGTGCCAGCAGCCCGGGAGTCCTTTATGGCTACACCTTC.

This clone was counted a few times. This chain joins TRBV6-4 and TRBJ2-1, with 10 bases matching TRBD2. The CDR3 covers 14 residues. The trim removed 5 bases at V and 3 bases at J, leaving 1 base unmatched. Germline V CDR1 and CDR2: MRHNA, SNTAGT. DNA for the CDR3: TGTGCCAGCAGTCGGACTAGCGGCTACAATGAGCAGTTCTTC. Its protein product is CASSRTSGYNEQFF.

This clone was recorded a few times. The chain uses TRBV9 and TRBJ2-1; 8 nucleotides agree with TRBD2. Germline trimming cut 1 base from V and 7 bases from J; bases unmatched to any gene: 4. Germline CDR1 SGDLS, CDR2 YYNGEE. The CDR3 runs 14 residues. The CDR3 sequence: CASSVIGGVNEQFF. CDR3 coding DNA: TGTGCCAGCAGCGTAATCGGGGGGGTTAATGAGCAGTTCTTC.

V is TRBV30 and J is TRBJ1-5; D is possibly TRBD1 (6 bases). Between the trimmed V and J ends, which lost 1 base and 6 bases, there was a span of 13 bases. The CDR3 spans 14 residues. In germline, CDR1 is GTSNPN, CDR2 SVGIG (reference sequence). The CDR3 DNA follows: TGTGCCTGGAGTGAAGGGGGGGCTGTTCAGCCCCAGCATTTT. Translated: CAWSEGGAVQPQHF.

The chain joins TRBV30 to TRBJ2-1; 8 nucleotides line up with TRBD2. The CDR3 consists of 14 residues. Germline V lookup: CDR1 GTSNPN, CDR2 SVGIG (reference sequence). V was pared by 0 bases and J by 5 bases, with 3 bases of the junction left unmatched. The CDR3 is CAWSVLAADNEQFF. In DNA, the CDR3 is TGTGCCTGGAGTGTACTAGCGGCCGACAATGAGCAGTTCTTC. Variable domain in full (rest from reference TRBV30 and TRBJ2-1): SQTIHQWPATLVQPVGSPLSLECTVEGTSNPNLYWYRQAAGRGLQLLFYSVGIGQISSEVPQNLSASRPQDRQFILSSKKLLLSDSGFYLCAWSVLAADNEQFFGPGTRLTVL.

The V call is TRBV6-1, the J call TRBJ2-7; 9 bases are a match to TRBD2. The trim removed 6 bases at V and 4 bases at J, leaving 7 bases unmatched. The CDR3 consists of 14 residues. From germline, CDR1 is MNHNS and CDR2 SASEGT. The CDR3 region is CASSMAGGRYEQYF. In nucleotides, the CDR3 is TGTGCCAGCAGCATGGCGGGAGGGCGGTACGAGCAGTACTTC.

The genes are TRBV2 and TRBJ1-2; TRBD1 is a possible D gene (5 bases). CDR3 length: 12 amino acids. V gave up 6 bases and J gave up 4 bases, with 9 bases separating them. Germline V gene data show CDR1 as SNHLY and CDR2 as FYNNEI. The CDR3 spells CASRSGTYGYTF. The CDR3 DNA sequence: TGTGCCAGCAGAAGCGGGACCTATGGCTACACCTTC.